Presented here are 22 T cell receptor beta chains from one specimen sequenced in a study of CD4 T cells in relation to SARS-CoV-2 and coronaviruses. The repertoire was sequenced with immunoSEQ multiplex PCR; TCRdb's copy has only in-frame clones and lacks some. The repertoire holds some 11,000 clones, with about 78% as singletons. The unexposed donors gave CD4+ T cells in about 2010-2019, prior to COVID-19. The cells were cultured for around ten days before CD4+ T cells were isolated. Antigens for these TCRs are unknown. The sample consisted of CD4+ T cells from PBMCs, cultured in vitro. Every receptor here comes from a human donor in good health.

CDR3 sequence: CASSLAGPSRRAVSYNEQFF. The CDR3 nucleotides are TGTGCCAGCAGCTTAGCGGGGCCGTCAAGGAGGGCAGTCTCCTACAATGAGCAGTTCTTC. J is TRBJ2-1 and V is TRBV7-2; D possibly corresponds to TRBD2 (6 bases). V was clipped by 0 bases and J by 0 bases, with 21 bases between them. Germline V gene lookup returns CDR1 SGHTA and CDR2 FQGNSA. This CDR3 has 20 amino acids.

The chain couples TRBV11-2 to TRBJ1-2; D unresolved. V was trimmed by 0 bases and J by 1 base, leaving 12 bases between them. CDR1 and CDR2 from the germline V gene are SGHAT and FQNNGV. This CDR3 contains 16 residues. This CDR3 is CASSLDNGLLNYGYTF. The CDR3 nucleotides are TGTGCCAGCAGCTTAGATAACGGGTTGCTTAACTATGGCTACACCTTC.

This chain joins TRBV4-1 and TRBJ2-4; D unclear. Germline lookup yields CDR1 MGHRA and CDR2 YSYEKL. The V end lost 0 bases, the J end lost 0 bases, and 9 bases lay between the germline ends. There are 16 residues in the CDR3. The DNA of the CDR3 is TGCGCCAGCAGCCAAGATGACTTCGTAGCCAAAAACATTCAGTACTTC. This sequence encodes CASSQDDFVAKNIQYF.

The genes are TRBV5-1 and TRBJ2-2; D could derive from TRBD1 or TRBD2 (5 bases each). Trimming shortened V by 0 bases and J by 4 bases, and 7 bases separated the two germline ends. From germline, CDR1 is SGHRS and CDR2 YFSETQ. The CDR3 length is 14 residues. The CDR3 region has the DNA TGCGCCAGCAGCTTGGGTGGGGGCACCGGGGAGCTGTTTTTT. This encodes CASSLGGGTGELFF.

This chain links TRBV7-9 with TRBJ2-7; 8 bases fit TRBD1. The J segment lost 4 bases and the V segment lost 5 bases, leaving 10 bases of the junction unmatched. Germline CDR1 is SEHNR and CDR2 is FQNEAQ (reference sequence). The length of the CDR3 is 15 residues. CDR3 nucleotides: TGTGCCAGCAGCCCAACCGGGACAGGCTTTTACGAGCAGTACTTC. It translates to CASSPTGTGFYEQYF.

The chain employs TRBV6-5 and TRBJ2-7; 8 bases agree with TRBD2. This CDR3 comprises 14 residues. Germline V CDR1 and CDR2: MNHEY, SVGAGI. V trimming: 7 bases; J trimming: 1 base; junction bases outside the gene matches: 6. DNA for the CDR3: TGTGCCAGCACGCGGGGGGCGATGTCCTACGAGCAGTACTTC. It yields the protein CASTRGAMSYEQYF.

CDR3 loop: CASSQLRTGGETQYF. The CDR3 nucleotides are TGTGCCAGCAGCCAACTTCGGACAGGGGGAGAGACCCAGTACTTC. The V gene is TRBV14, the J gene TRBJ2-5; 10 bases are shared with TRBD1. The CDR3 totals 15 residues. CDR1 is SGHDN, CDR2 FVKESK, per germline. V was pared by 2 bases and J by 4 bases, with 4 bases of the junction left unmatched.

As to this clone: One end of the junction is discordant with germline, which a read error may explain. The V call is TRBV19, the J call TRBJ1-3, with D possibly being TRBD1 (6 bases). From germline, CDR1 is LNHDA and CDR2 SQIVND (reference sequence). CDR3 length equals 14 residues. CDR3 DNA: TGTGCCAGCAGTAGGGGGGTCTCTGGAAACACCATATATTTT. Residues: CASSRGVSGNTIYF.

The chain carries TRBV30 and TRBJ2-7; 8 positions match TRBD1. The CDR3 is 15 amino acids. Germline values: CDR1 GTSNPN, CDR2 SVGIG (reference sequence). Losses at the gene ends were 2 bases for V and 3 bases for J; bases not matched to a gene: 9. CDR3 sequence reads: CAWSLPDRARYEQYF. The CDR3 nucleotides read TGTGCCTGGAGTCTTCCGGACAGGGCCCGCTACGAGCAGTACTTC. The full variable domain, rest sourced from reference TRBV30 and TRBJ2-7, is SQTIHQWPATLVQPVGSPLSLECTVEGTSNPNLYWYRQAAGRGLQLLFYSVGIGQISSEVPQNLSASRPQDRQFILSSKKLLLSDSGFYLCAWSLPDRARYEQYFGPGTRLTVT.

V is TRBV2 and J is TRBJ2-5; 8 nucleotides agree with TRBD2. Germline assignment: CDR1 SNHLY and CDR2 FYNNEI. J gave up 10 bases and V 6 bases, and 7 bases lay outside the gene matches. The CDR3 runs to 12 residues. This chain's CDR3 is CASSPTGGDQYF. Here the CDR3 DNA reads TGTGCCAGCAGCCCAACCGGGGGGGACCAGTACTTC.

CDR3 in DNA: TGTGCCAGCAGCCAAGGAATCCCCTACGAGCAGTACTTC. Translating gives CASSQGIPYEQYF. This chain uses TRBV3-1 (or the pseudogene TRBV3-2) with TRBJ2-7; no firm D call. The germline V and J ends were trimmed by 1 base and 2 bases, with 6 bases remaining between them. The V gene's germline CDR1 is LGHDT and CDR2 YNNKEL (reference sequence). This CDR3 contains 13 residues.

DNA for the CDR3: TGTGCCAGCAGCCTCCTCGACAGGATTGGTGAAAAACTGTTTTTT. Translation: CASSLLDRIGEKLFF. This sequence joins TRBV3-1 (or the pseudogene TRBV3-2) and TRBJ1-4, with D perhaps matching TRBD1 (6 bases). Germline CDR1 is LGHDT and CDR2 is YNNKEL (reference sequence). CDR3 size: 15 residues. V lost 4 bases to trimming and J lost 7 bases, with 16 bases between them.

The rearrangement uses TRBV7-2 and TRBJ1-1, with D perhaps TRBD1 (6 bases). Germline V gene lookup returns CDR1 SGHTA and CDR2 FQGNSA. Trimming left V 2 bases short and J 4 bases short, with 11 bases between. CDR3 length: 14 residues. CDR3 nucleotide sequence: TGTGCCAGCAGCTTAAAGGGGGGGGGCACTGAAGCTTTCTTT. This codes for CASSLKGGGTEAFF.

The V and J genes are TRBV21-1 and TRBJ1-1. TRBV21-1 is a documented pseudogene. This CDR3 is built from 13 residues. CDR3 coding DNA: TGTGCCAGCAGCAAGGGACGAAGGGCTGAAGCTTTCTTT. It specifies CASSKGRRAEAFF.

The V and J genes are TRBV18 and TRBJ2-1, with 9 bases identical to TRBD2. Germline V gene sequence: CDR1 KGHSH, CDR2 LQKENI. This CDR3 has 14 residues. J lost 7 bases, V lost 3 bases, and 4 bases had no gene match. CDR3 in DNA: TGTGCCAGCTCACCCGGGACTAGCAATAATGAGCAGTTCTTC. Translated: CASSPGTSNNEQFF.

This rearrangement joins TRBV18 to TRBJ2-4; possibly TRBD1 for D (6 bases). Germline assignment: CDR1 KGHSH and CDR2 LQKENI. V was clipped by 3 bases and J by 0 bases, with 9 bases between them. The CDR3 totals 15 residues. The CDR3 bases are TGTGCCAGCTCACCCCGGACAGAAGCCAAAAACATTCAGTACTTC. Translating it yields CASSPRTEAKNIQYF.

CDR3 in amino acids: CASSFEKINTGELFF. The CDR3 DNA reads as TGTGCCAGCAGCTTTGAGAAGATAAACACCGGGGAGCTGTTTTTT. V is TRBV7-2 and J is TRBJ2-2; D gene ambiguous. The V end was cut by 3 bases, the J end by 2 bases, with 10 bases between. The CDR3 spans 15 residues. Germline loops: CDR1 SGHTA, CDR2 FQGNSA.

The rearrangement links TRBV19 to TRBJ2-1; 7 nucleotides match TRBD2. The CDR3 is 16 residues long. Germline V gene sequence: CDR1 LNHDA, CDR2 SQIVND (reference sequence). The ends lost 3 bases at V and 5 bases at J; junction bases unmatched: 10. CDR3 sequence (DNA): TGTGCCAGTAGTATCTACTCGGGAGGAGGGAACAATGAGCAGTTCTTC. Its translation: CASSIYSGGGNNEQFF.

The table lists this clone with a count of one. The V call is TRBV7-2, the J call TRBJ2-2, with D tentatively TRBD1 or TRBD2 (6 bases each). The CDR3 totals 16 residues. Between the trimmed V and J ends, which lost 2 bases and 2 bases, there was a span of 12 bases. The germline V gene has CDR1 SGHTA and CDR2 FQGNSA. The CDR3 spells CASSLNGGRNTGELFF. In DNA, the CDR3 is TGTGCCAGCAGCTTAAACGGGGGCAGAAACACCGGGGAGCTGTTTTTT.

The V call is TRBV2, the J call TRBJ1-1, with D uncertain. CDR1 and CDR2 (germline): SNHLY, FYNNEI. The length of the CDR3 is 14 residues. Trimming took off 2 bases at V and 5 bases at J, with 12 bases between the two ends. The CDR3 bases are TGTGCCAGCAGTGAAAACGGGAAGGAGACTGAAGCTTTCTTT. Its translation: CASSENGKETEAFF.

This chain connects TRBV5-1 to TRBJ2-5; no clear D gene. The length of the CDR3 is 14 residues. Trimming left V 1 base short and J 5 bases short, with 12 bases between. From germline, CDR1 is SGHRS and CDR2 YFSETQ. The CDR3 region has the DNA TGCGCCAGCAGCTTGCTAGGGCAGGCGGAGACCCAGTACTTC. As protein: CASSLLGQAETQYF.

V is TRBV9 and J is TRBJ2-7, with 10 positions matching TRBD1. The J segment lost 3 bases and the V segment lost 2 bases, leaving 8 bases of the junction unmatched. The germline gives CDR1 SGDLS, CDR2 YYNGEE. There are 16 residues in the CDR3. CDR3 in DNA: TGTGCCAGCAGCGTGTCCGGGACAGGGGTAATCTACGAGCAGTACTTC. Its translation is CASSVSGTGVIYEQYF.